A single sample gave rise to the 32 T cell receptor beta chains below, sequenced in a study of blood T cell repertoires in COVID-19. Sequencing used immunoSEQ multiplex PCR; TCRdb keeps in-frame clones, though not all of them. The sample comprises 84,000 or so clones, over 80% of which are singletons, and approximately 28% rests with the top ten. Source material: peripheral blood. All receptors derive from a woman of 80 years or more with acute or convalescent COVID-19.

The gene calls are TRBV10-3 and TRBJ2-1; D is undetermined. V was trimmed by 3 bases and J by 6 bases, leaving 9 bases between them. Germline V gene data show CDR1 as ENHRY and CDR2 as SYGVKD. The CDR3 consists of 13 residues. The CDR3 DNA sequence: TGTGCCATCAGTGAACGAGTGAGCAATGAGCAGTTCTTC. Its protein product is CAISERVSNEQFF.

The DNA of the CDR3 is TGTGCCAGCAGTTCTCAGGGGGGTAATGAAAAACTGTTTTTT. It specifies CASSSQGGNEKLFF. The chain links TRBV6-5 to TRBJ1-4; 7 nucleotides line up with TRBD1. Germline V gene sequence: CDR1 MNHEY, CDR2 SVGAGI. The CDR3 spans 14 residues. The V segment lost 4 bases and the J segment 4 bases; nucleotides outside the gene matches: 3.

This chain joins TRBV30 and TRBJ1-5; D is undetermined. The CDR3 contains 13 residues. From germline, CDR1 is GTSNPN and CDR2 SVGIG (reference sequence). V was pared by 0 bases and J by 3 bases, with 6 bases between. This chain's CDR3 is CAWSVRDNQPQHF. DNA of the CDR3: TGTGCCTGGAGTGTACGAGACAATCAGCCCCAGCATTTT.

V usage is TRBV11-3 and J usage is TRBJ2-1; 10 nucleotides line up with TRBD2. The CDR3 sequence is 17 residues long. J lost 10 bases, V lost 5 bases, and 17 bases had no gene match. The germline CDR1 and CDR2 sequences are SGHNT and YENEEA. The CDR3 bases are TGTGCCAGCAGCCAGGGTGGATCTAGCGGGAGAGAGGGGGAGCAGTTCTTC. This encodes CASSQGGSSGREGEQFF.

DNA of the CDR3: TGCGCCAGCAGCGCCCAGGGTGTCACCGGGGAGCTGTTTTTT. Protein: CASSAQGVTGELFF. The chain has TRBV5-1 and TRBJ2-2, with a possible D match to TRBD1 (5 bases). The germline V and J ends were trimmed by 4 bases and 4 bases, with 11 bases remaining between them. CDR3 size: 14 residues. Germline V lookup: CDR1 SGHRS, CDR2 YFSETQ.

This clone was recorded once. This chain uses TRBV18 with TRBJ2-6; 9 bases fit TRBD1. The germline gives CDR1 KGHSH, CDR2 LQKENI. CDR3 size: 18 residues. The V gene end was trimmed by 3 bases and the J gene end by 1 base; junction bases not matched to a gene: 7. CDR3 region: CASSPGGTGPSGANVLTF. CDR3 nucleotide sequence: TGTGCCAGCTCACCTGGGGGGACAGGGCCTTCTGGGGCCAACGTCCTGACTTTC.

V and J are TRBV7-9 and TRBJ2-2; 8 nucleotides agree with TRBD1. CDR1 is SEHNR, CDR2 FQNEAQ, per germline (reference sequence). Trimming removed 4 bases from V and 6 bases from J; junction bases left unmatched: 7. This CDR3 spans 15 amino acids. DNA of the CDR3: TGTGCCAGCAGCTCCGGACAGGGATTGGCCGGGGAGCTGTTTTTT. Its translation is CASSSGQGLAGELFF.

The chain links TRBV28 to TRBJ2-1; possibly TRBD1 for D (6 bases). The germline V gene encodes CDR1 MDHEN and CDR2 SYDVKM. The CDR3 covers 12 residues. V was cut by 6 bases and J by 4 bases, with 7 bases left in between. The CDR3 bases are TGTGCCAGCAGCCAGGGGTACAATGAGCAGTTCTTC. Translated, it gives CASSQGYNEQFF.

The chain has TRBV7-8 and TRBJ2-1; D might be TRBD1 (5 bases). Trimming pared 3 bases from V and 3 bases from J, leaving 9 bases between. Germline V lookup: CDR1 SGHVS, CDR2 FQNEAQ. The CDR3 sequence is 14 residues long. CDR3 in amino acids: CASSFSQVYNEQFF. Written as DNA, the CDR3 is TGTGCCAGCAGCTTTTCACAGGTCTACAATGAGCAGTTCTTC.

V usage is TRBV5-1 and J usage is TRBJ2-1; 7 positions agree with TRBD2. The V gene end was trimmed by 0 bases and the J gene end by 6 bases; junction bases not matched to a gene: 6. Germline V gives CDR1 SGHRS, CDR2 YFSETQ. The CDR3 has 15 residues. The CDR3 DNA is TGCGCCAGCAGCTTGGCCAGGGAGGGCGGCAATGAGCAGTTCTTC. Translating it yields CASSLAREGGNEQFF.

The chain uses TRBV5-4 and TRBJ2-5, with 7 bases that match TRBD1. J lost 2 bases, V lost 3 bases, and 4 bases had no gene match. CDR3 length: 14 residues. Germline CDR1 and CDR2: SGHNT and YYREEE (reference sequence). The CDR3 nucleotides are TGTGCCAGCAGCTATGTGGGACAGCAAGAGACCCAGTACTTC. This translates into CASSYVGQQETQYF.

The rearrangement links TRBV18 to TRBJ2-1; 11 bases match TRBD2. This CDR3 comprises 15 residues. Looked up from germline, CDR1 is KGHSH and CDR2 is LQKENI. Unmatched junction bases numbered 3, after V lost 4 bases and J lost 4 bases. The chain's CDR3 is CASSLLAGDYNEQFF. The DNA of the CDR3 is TGTGCCAGCTCACTACTAGCGGGAGATTACAATGAGCAGTTCTTC.

The V and J genes are TRBV5-1 and TRBJ2-1, with 10 bases fitting TRBD2. Trimming took 1 base from V and 9 from J; bases not matched to a gene: 4. The germline gives CDR1 SGHRS, CDR2 YFSETQ. The CDR3 runs 14 residues. The CDR3 loop is CASSLRLAGAEQFF. The CDR3 nucleotides read TGCGCCAGCAGCTTGCGGCTAGCGGGGGCTGAGCAGTTCTTC.

V and J are TRBV2 and TRBJ2-7; 10 nucleotides match TRBD2. Germline assignment: CDR1 SNHLY and CDR2 FYNNEI. V lost 7 bases, J lost 3 bases, and 6 bases stayed unmatched. The CDR3 loop spans 14 amino acids. As DNA, the CDR3 is TGTGCCAGCAATCAGGGACTAGCGAACTACGAGCAGTACTTC. Encoded protein: CASNQGLANYEQYF.

The gene calls are TRBV28 and TRBJ2-3, with D perhaps TRBD1 (6 bases). Germline CDR1 MDHEN, CDR2 SYDVKM. V was cut by 3 bases and J by 6 bases, with 13 bases left in between. This CDR3 comprises 14 residues. Here the CDR3 reads CASSFVRGQDTQYF. The CDR3 DNA reads as TGTGCCAGCAGTTTCGTCAGGGGCCAGGATACGCAGTATTTT.

This chain uses TRBV29-1 with TRBJ2-3; tentative D call: TRBD2 (6 bases). Germline V gene sequence: CDR1 SQVTM, CDR2 ANQGSEA. V was cut by 5 bases and J by 0 bases, with 12 bases left in between. The CDR3 extends over 14 amino acids. The CDR3 DNA reads as TGCAGCGTTAGGGACTGGCTTAGCACAGATACGCAGTATTTT. This sequence encodes CSVRDWLSTDTQYF.

V gene TRBV7-9 combines with J gene TRBJ2-1; D is perhaps TRBD1 (5 bases). Germline lookup yields CDR1 SEHNR and CDR2 FQNEAQ (reference sequence). V was shortened by 1 base and J by 9 bases, with 13 bases between the two germline ends. The CDR3 has 14 residues. The CDR3 DNA follows: TGTGCCAGCAGCTTAGGCCAGGGCCAAGGTGAGCAGTTCTTC. It is translated as CASSLGQGQGEQFF.

The rearrangement uses TRBV4-3 and TRBJ2-3; no clear D gene. The V end lost 0 bases, the J end lost 0 bases, and 7 bases lay between the germline ends. This CDR3 is built from 15 residues. The germline CDR1 and CDR2 sequences are LGHNA and YSLEER. This chain's CDR3 is CASSQDVESTDTQYF. DNA for the CDR3: TGCGCCAGCAGCCAAGATGTGGAGAGCACAGATACGCAGTATTTT.

This chain joins TRBV29-1 and TRBJ2-7, with D tentatively TRBD2 (5 bases). The CDR3 runs 13 residues. V shed 0 bases and J shed 6 bases, with 12 bases lying between them. Germline loops: CDR1 SQVTM, CDR2 ANQGSEA. Written as DNA, the CDR3 is TGCAGCGTTGAAGATGGGAGTGGTTTCGAGCAGTACTTC. The encoded protein is CSVEDGSGFEQYF.

The J gene is TRBJ2-7, the V gene TRBV5-1; no reliable D call. This CDR3 is built from 13 residues. The germline gives CDR1 SGHRS, CDR2 YFSETQ. Trimming removed 0 bases at V and 0 bases at J, with 4 bases between. CDR3 amino acids: CASSLGSSYEQYF. The DNA of the CDR3 is TGCGCCAGCAGCTTGGGCAGCTCCTACGAGCAGTACTTC.

The V call is TRBV4-1, the J call TRBJ1-2; D is undetermined. Trimming shortened V by 3 bases and J by 2 bases, and 16 bases separated the two germline ends. The germline V gene has CDR1 MGHRA and CDR2 YSYEKL. The CDR3 consists of 16 residues. The CDR3: CASSHFPGRTNYGYTF. In nucleotides, the CDR3 is TGCGCCAGCAGCCATTTTCCCGGTCGCACCAACTATGGCTACACCTTC.

The rearrangement links TRBV28 to TRBJ2-2, with 7 bases matching TRBD2. Per germline, CDR1 MDHEN and CDR2 SYDVKM. The V gene end was trimmed by 5 bases and the J gene end by 6 bases; junction bases not matched to a gene: 9. The length of the CDR3 is 15 residues. Here the CDR3 reads CASSTPRGGAGELFF. DNA of the CDR3: TGTGCCAGCAGTACCCCCCGCGGGGGTGCCGGGGAGCTGTTTTTT.

This chain connects TRBV7-6 to TRBJ2-1, with 8 bases identical to TRBD2. The CDR3 has 15 residues. V lost 5 bases and J lost 7; bases outside the gene matches: 10. Germline-derived CDR1 and CDR2 are SGHVS and FNYEAQ. The CDR3, as DNA: TGTGCCAGCAGCGCGGACACGGGAGGGTCAAATGAGCAGTTCTTC. Amino acids: CASSADTGGSNEQFF.

This clone was observed once. The rearrangement links TRBV3-1 (or the pseudogene TRBV3-2) to TRBJ2-5, with D perhaps matching TRBD2 (6 bases). Looked up from germline, CDR1 is LGHDT and CDR2 is YNNKEL (reference sequence). Trimming left V 0 bases short and J 1 base short, with 15 bases between. The length of the CDR3 is 17 residues. The CDR3: CASSQDQAGTSQETQYF. The CDR3 nucleotides are TGTGCCAGCAGCCAAGATCAGGCGGGAACCTCCCAAGAGACCCAGTACTTC.

J is TRBJ2-1 and V is TRBV3-1 (or the pseudogene TRBV3-2), with D tentatively TRBD1 (5 bases). The CDR3 runs 14 residues. Trimming removed 1 base from V and 3 bases from J, with 7 bases in between. Looked up from germline, CDR1 is LGHDT and CDR2 is YNNKEL (reference sequence). The CDR3 DNA follows: TGTGCCAGCAGCCAAGTACAGGACTACAATGAGCAGTTCTTC. Its protein is CASSQVQDYNEQFF.

The chain recombines TRBV5-6 with TRBJ2-7, with 13 bases fitting TRBD2. CDR3 length: 15 residues. Germline lookup yields CDR1 SGHDT and CDR2 YYEEEE. J gave up 6 bases and V 2 bases, and 5 bases lay outside the gene matches. The CDR3 coding sequence is TGTGCCAGCAGCTTTCCCGGGACTAGCGGGGTCGAGCAGTACTTC. It specifies CASSFPGTSGVEQYF.

The genes are TRBV10-3 and TRBJ1-1; D may be TRBD1 (6 bases). Germline V gene lookup returns CDR1 ENHRY and CDR2 SYGVKD. The CDR3 length is 12 residues. V gave up 7 bases and J gave up 5 bases, with 11 bases separating them. In DNA, the CDR3 is TGTGCCATCACGGGGGGCGGGACTGAAGCTTTCTTT. As protein: CAITGGGTEAFF.

The chain has TRBV24-1 and TRBJ2-7; a possible D gene is TRBD2 (5 bases). CDR3 length equals 15 residues. CDR1 and CDR2 from the germline V gene are KGHDR and SFDVKD. V was trimmed by 2 bases and J by 2 bases, leaving 12 bases between them. The DNA of the CDR3 is TGTGCCACCAGTGATTCAACCGGGAACCCCTACGAGCAGTACTTC. Protein: CATSDSTGNPYEQYF.

The chain couples TRBV2 to TRBJ1-2, with D unclear. This CDR3 spans 12 amino acids. Trimming took off 4 bases at V and 11 bases at J, with 14 bases between the two ends. Germline assignment: CDR1 SNHLY and CDR2 FYNNEI. The CDR3 region is CASSAQNTDYTF. CDR3 coding DNA: TGTGCCAGCAGTGCCCAAAATACAGATTACACCTTC.

The genes are TRBV19 and TRBJ1-2, with D possibly TRBD1 on 5 matching bases. Trimming shortened V by 5 bases and J by 8 bases, and 21 bases separated the two germline ends. CDR3 length: 15 amino acids. Germline V gene lookup returns CDR1 LNHDA and CDR2 SQIVND (reference sequence). The CDR3 sequence is CASSLRQTSLTGYTF. In DNA, the CDR3 is TGTGCCAGTAGTCTACGACAGACCTCCCTTACAGGCTACACCTTC.

V gene TRBV13 combines with J gene TRBJ1-2; the D gene is possibly TRBD1 (5 bases). The CDR3 has 16 residues. V was cut by 1 base and J by 8 bases, with 20 bases left in between. Per the germline V gene, CDR1 is PRHDT and CDR2 is FYEKMQ (reference sequence). The CDR3 reads CASSLVDEGGVGGYTF. The CDR3 DNA follows: TGTGCCAGCAGCTTAGTAGACGAGGGAGGGGTAGGAGGCTACACCTTC.

J is TRBJ2-3 and V is TRBV4-1, with 7 bases fitting TRBD2. V shed 1 base and J 4 bases; nucleotides not matched to a gene: 11. The CDR3 covers 17 residues. Germline CDR1 and CDR2: MGHRA and YSYEKL. The CDR3 region is CASSQGTGGLTSDTQYF. CDR3 coding DNA: TGCGCCAGCAGCCAAGGAACGGGAGGTCTTACCTCAGATACGCAGTATTTT.